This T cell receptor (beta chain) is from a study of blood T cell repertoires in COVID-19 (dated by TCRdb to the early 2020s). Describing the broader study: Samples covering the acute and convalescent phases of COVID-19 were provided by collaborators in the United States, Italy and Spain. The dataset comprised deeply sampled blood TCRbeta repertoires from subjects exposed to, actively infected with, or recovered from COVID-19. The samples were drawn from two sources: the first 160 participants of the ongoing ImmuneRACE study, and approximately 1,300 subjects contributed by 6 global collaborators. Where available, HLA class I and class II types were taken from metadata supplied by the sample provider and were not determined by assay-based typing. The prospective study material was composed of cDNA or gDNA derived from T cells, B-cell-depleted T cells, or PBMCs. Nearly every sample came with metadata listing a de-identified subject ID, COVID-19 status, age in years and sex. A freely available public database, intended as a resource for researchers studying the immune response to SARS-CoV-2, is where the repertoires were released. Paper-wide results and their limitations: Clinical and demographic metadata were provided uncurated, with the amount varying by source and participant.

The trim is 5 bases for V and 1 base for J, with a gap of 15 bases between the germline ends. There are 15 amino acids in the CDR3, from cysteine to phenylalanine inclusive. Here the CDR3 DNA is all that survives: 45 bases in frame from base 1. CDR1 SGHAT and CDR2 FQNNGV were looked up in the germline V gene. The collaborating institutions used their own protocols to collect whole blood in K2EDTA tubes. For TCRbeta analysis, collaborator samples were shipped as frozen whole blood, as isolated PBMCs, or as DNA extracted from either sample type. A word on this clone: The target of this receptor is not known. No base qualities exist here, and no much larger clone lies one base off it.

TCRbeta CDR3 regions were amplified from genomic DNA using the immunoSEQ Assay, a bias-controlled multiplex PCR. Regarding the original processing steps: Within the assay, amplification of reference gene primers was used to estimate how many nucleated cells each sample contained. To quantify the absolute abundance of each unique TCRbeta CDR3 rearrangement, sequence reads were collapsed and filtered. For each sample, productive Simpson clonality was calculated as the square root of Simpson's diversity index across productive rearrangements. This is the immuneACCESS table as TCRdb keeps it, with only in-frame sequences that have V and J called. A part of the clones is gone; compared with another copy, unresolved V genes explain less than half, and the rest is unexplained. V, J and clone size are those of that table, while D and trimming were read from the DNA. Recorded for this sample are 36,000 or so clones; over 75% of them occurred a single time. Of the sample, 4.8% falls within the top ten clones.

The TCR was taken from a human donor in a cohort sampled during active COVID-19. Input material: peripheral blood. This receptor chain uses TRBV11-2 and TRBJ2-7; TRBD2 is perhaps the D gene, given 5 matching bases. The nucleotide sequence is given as TGTGCCAGCAGCCGCGGGCTACAGAATTCCTACGAGCAGTACTTC. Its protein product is CASSRGLQNSYEQYF. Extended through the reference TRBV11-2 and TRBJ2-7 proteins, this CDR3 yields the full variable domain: EAGVAQSPRYKIIEKRQSVAFWCNPISGHATLYWYQQILGQGPKLLIQFQNNGVVDDSQLPKDRFSAERLKGVDSTLKIQPAKLEDSAVYLCASSRGLQNSYEQYFGPGTRLTVT.